This T cell receptor beta chain was identified in a study of T cells in Graves' hyperthyroidism and ophthalmopathy (dated by TCRdb to the late 2010s). Background on the whole study: Peripheral blood samples were taken at the time of initial diagnosis, prior to any treatment. TCR V-J signatures able to tell the groups apart were searched for in a discovery cohort of 95 or so patients, of whom 43 had Graves' ophthalmopathy and 55 to 65 had stable Graves' hyperthyroidism. Prospective prediction of ophthalmopathy was tested in an independent validation cohort consisting of 18 hyperthyroidism patients and some 16 patients who later progressed to ophthalmopathy. In addition, the study compared T-cell repertoires in thyroid tissue and in blood from roughly six Graves' hyperthyroidism patients. The paper reports TCR Vbeta CDR3 sequencing of 135 peripheral blood samples: approximately 43 ophthalmopathy, fewer than 80 hyperthyroidism and around 17 progressor patients. The roughly 91 discovery patients were randomly divided into training and test sets at a 7:3 ratio. Following sampling, methimazole starting at 30 mg daily was given to hyperthyroidism patients, and high-dose intravenous methylprednisolone was given to ophthalmopathy patients. Study-wide findings and limitations: Most expanded thyroid clonotypes (frequency above 0.001) were also detected in blood, a finding suggesting that blood repertoires may reflect thyroid immune responses. In validation, progression to ophthalmopathy was predicted by the model with nearly 71% sensitivity and nearly 75% specificity, a median of about 6 months before onset. In cross-validation, a model built on a 13 V-J signature told ophthalmopathy apart from stable hyperthyroidism with over 85% sensitivity and around 83% specificity, and in testing the same model reached 80%/75%. Sample size was not statistically predetermined, and investigators were not blinded to group allocation.

Amplification of TCR beta CDR3 regions was carried out from RNA transcripts. For the first round of RT-PCR on the TCR CDR3, the HTBI primer set was used together with the Qiagen OneStep RT-PCR kit. The libraries were constructed in a second round of multiplex PCR and then size-selected and purified. Libraries were sequenced paired-end with 100 bp reads on an Illumina HiSeq2000. From the authors' description of their analysis: SOAPnuke was used to process the raw data, with reads discarded if the reads contained adapters or uncalled bases, had a mean Phred below 15, or lacked an exact constant-primer or identifier match. High-quality paired reads were merged using COPE v1.2.5, and each unique nucleotide sequence was defined as a clonotype. MiTCR v1.1 was used to align the clonotypes against IMGT TRBV, TRBD and TRBJ reference segments. The analysis was restricted to V-J combinations with a frequency above 0.0001, which together covered around 99% of the repertoires. The TCS score was defined as the ratio of F50 (clonal expansion) to E x V (chaos), calculated using BLOSUM62-based TCRdist between CDR3 peptides within each V-J. Welch's t-statistics and random forest reduced fewer than 600 V-J features to about 12, which were used in a naive Bayes classifier (R e1071). TCRdb redid the processing of the public reads, applying fastp at Q25 and MiXCR, and retained in-frame beta chains. Records with the same CDR3 protein are collapsed into one entry carrying the most frequent genes and DNA. In this record, the V and J calls reflect TCRdb's handling and not the investigators' own analysis. This sample has some 370,000 distinct CDR3 sequences in its table, and roughly a sixth of those were observed once. Approximately 33% of the sample is held by the ten biggest clonotypes.

Relative to germline, V is 1 base shorter and J is 3 bases shorter, with 3 bases between their ends. From cysteine to phenylalanine, the CDR3 is 13 amino acids long. Only the CDR3 part of the read is kept: 39 bases, read in frame from the first base. Hyperthyroidism patients were aged 18 to 65 years and newly diagnosed, with disease duration of less than 2 months. Any patient with an uncontrolled infection, another autoimmune disease, pregnancy or lactation was excluded. Diagnoses relied on clinical symptoms, serum thyroxine and TRAb, thyroid ultrasound and orbital computed tomography. For progressor patients, blood was drawn at the first diagnosis of hyperthyroidism, before any ophthalmopathy symptoms had appeared. PBMCs were isolated from 10 ml of fresh peripheral blood by Ficoll-Paque density gradient centrifugation. Progressor patients were first diagnosed with Graves' hyperthyroidism and then developed ophthalmopathy during follow-up. Trizol reagent was used to extract total RNA, and RNA quality was then checked on an Agilent 2100 Bioanalyzer.

At least ten counts were recorded for this clonotype. Its antigen is not yet known. Per-base quality was not reported, and no clone a single base away is much larger than it. This sequence uses TRBV12-3 or TRBV12-4 and TRBJ2-2, with the D gene call left open. This clonotype originated in a woman aged 25 to 39 with Graves' hyperthyroidism that later progressed to Graves' ophthalmopathy. The specimen was blood. Here the CDR3 is given as CASSLGYTGELFF. The DNA reads TGTGCCAGCAGTTTAGGTTACACCGGGGAGCTGTTTTTT.